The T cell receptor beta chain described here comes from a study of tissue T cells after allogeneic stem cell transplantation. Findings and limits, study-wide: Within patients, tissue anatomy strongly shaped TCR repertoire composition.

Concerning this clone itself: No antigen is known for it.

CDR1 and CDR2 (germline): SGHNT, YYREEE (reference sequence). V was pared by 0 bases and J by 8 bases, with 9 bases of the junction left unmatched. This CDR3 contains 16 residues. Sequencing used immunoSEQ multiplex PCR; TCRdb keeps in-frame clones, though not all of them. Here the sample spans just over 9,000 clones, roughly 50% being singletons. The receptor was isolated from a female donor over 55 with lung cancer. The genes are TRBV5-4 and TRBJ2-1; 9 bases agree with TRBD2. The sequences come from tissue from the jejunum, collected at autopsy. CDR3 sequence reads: CASSLGRLAERDEQFF. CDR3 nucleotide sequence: TGTGCCAGCAGCTTGGGTCGACTAGCGGAACGGGATGAGCAGTTCTTC.